These 19 T cell receptor beta chains came from one sample sequenced in a study of shared clonotypes between healthy human individuals. The data were produced by immunoSEQ multiplex PCR, yet TCRdb's version contains in-frame clones alone and is incomplete. Here the sample spans some 2.4 million clones, approximately 93% being singletons. Input material: naive CD4+ T cells from PBMCs. Subset meaning: CD45RA+ positively selected. Source of these receptors: a man aged 18 to 30 in good health. Some clones in this sample may be carry-over from other donors' samples.

The chain has TRBV6-1 and TRBJ1-2, with D uncertain. With 5 bases removed from V and 2 bases from J, the gap between germline ends came to 15 bases. Germline CDR1 is MNHNS and CDR2 is SASEGT. This CDR3 contains 15 residues. The CDR3 spells CASSSRFPPNYGYTF. DNA for the CDR3: TGTGCCAGCAGTTCCAGGTTCCCCCCGAACTATGGCTACACCTTC.

This clone was picked up one time. This chain connects TRBV7-6 to TRBJ2-5; the match to TRBD2 covers 10 bases. The CDR3 loop spans 16 amino acids. Germline trimming cut 0 bases from V and 5 bases from J; bases unmatched to any gene: 6. Looked up from germline, CDR1 is SGHVS and CDR2 is FNYEAQ. CDR3 protein: CASSLATSGIGETQYF. CDR3 coding DNA: TGTGCCAGCAGCTTAGCTACTAGCGGGATCGGGGAGACCCAGTACTTC.

The chain links TRBV28 to TRBJ2-3, with 9 bases lining up with TRBD2. The CDR3 length is 16 residues. Germline CDR1 MDHEN, CDR2 SYDVKM. J lost 2 bases, V lost 4 bases, and 7 bases had no gene match. DNA for the CDR3: TGTGCCAGCAGTTCATCCGCGGGAGGGTACACAGATACGCAGTATTTT. Amino acids: CASSSSAGGYTDTQYF.

V gene TRBV27 combines with J gene TRBJ2-7; D might be TRBD1 or TRBD2, each matching 5 bases. V gave up 6 bases and J gave up 4 bases, with 16 bases separating them. This CDR3 is built from 14 residues. The germline gives CDR1 MNHEY, CDR2 SMNVEV (reference sequence). The DNA of the CDR3 is TGTGCCAGCAGCCGGGGTCGTGGGGCTTACGAGCAGTACTTC. Encoded protein: CASSRGRGAYEQYF.

J is TRBJ1-2 and V is TRBV5-1, with 8 bases aligning to TRBD1. Per germline, CDR1 SGHRS and CDR2 YFSETQ. The J segment lost 2 bases and the V segment lost 4 bases, leaving 4 bases of the junction unmatched. The CDR3 contains 14 residues. CDR3 in DNA: TGCGCCAGCAGCGTCCGGGACAGGAACTATGGCTACACCTTC. Amino acids: CASSVRDRNYGYTF.

The chain has TRBV28 and TRBJ2-5; the match to TRBD2 covers 8 bases. The J call may be incorrect, as the DNA end agrees better with TRBJ2-7. The CDR3 totals 15 residues. Germline values: CDR1 MDHEN, CDR2 SYDVKM. CDR3 protein: CASRALGRGDYEQYF. The CDR3 DNA reads as TGTGCCAGCAGAGCCCTCGGGCGGGGGGATTACGAGCAGTACTTC.

This chain uses TRBV7-8 with TRBJ1-4, with 10 bases aligning to TRBD1. V trimming: 4 bases; J trimming: 12 bases; junction bases outside the gene matches: 8. The CDR3 sequence is 14 residues long. CDR1 is SGHVS and CDR2 is FQNEAQ in the germline V gene. CDR3 DNA sequence: TGTGCCAGCAGCTCCGGACAGGGGACAGGGGAACTGTTTTTT. Translated, it gives CASSSGQGTGELFF. The entire variable domain, with the rest obtained from reference TRBV7-8 and TRBJ1-4, is as follows: GAGVSQSPRYKVAKRGQDVALRCDPISGHVSLFWYQQALGQGPEFLTYFQNEAQLDKSGLPSDRFFAERPEGSVSTLKIQRTQQEDSAVYLCASSSGQGTGELFFGSGTQLSVL.

The chain employs TRBV5-5 and TRBJ1-4; no clear D. The CDR3 runs 15 residues. V gave up 5 bases and J gave up 0 bases, with 11 bases separating them. Germline V CDR1 and CDR2: SGHKS, YYEKEE (reference sequence). The CDR3 loop is CASRRIYATNEKLFF. The CDR3 nucleotides read TGTGCCAGCAGAAGGATTTATGCAACTAATGAAAAACTGTTTTTT.

The chain joins TRBV30 to TRBJ2-7; 9 positions agree with TRBD1. CDR1 is GTSNPN and CDR2 is SVGIG in the germline V gene (reference sequence). V gave up 4 bases and J gave up 2 bases; unmatched junction bases: 6. The CDR3 spans 14 residues. The CDR3 reads CAWTEQGAPYEQYF. DNA for the CDR3: TGTGCCTGGACGGAACAGGGGGCTCCCTACGAGCAGTACTTC.

As concerns this clone: Other DNA sequences in the same sample also yield this CDR3. The rearrangement links TRBV28 to TRBJ2-7; D remains unclear. The germline V gene encodes CDR1 MDHEN and CDR2 SYDVKM. V dropped 8 bases and J dropped 0 bases, with 5 bases sitting between them. This CDR3 spans 11 amino acids. CDR3 region: CASRSSYEQYF. The CDR3 DNA reads TGTGCCAGCCGTTCCTCCTACGAGCAGTACTTC.

The gene calls are TRBV28 and TRBJ1-2; possibly TRBD1 for D (6 bases). CDR3 length equals 13 residues. The V end was cut by 5 bases, the J end by 4 bases, with 11 bases between. CDR1 and CDR2 (germline): MDHEN, SYDVKM. CDR3 protein: CASSRQAAYGYTF. CDR3 in DNA: TGTGCCAGCAGTCGACAGGCGGCCTATGGCTACACCTTC.

J is TRBJ2-1 and V is TRBV28; 15 bases fit TRBD2. Germline-derived CDR1 and CDR2 are MDHEN and SYDVKM. CDR3 length: 17 residues. V shed 4 bases, J shed 8 bases, and the junction held 9 bases outside the gene matches. The CDR3 bases are TGTGCCAGCAGTTCCGGACTAGCGGGAGGGCCTGGGGATGAGCAGTTCTTC. Its translation: CASSSGLAGGPGDEQFF. The full variable domain, completed using reference TRBV28 and TRBJ2-1, is DVKVTQSSRYLVKRTGEKVFLECVQDMDHENMFWYRQDPGLGLRLIYFSYDVKMKEKGDIPEGYSVSREKKERFSLILESASTNQTSMYLCASSSGLAGGPGDEQFFGPGTRLTVL.

This chain uses TRBV10-3 with TRBJ1-1, with D possibly TRBD1 on 5 matching bases. The CDR3 totals 12 residues. V was clipped by 4 bases and J by 10 bases, with 13 bases between them. The germline V gene has CDR1 ENHRY and CDR2 SYGVKD. CDR3 nucleotides: TGTGCCATCAGTGCCCAGGGTTCAGGAGCTTTCTTT. Translating gives CAISAQGSGAFF.

The V call is TRBV19, the J call TRBJ2-6, with D unclear. The CDR3 consists of 11 residues. The V gene's germline CDR1 is LNHDA and CDR2 SQIVND (reference sequence). With 1 base removed from V and 12 bases from J, the gap between germline ends came to 4 bases. CDR3 sequence: CASSIGVVLTF. The DNA of the CDR3 is TGTGCCAGTAGTATAGGAGTCGTCCTGACTTTC.

V usage is TRBV11-2 and J usage is TRBJ1-2; 7 bases are shared with TRBD1. Germline V CDR1 and CDR2: SGHAT, FQNNGV. The CDR3 is 18 residues long. The J segment lost 3 bases and the V segment lost 1 base, leaving 14 bases of the junction unmatched. CDR3 residues: CASSLGVRRRGQDYGYTF. The CDR3 DNA follows: TGTGCCAGCAGCTTAGGTGTTAGGAGGAGGGGGCAGGACTATGGCTACACCTTC. Based on the CDR3 plus reference TRBV11-2 and TRBJ1-2, the full variable domain is EAGVAQSPRYKIIEKRQSVAFWCNPISGHATLYWYQQILGQGPKLLIQFQNNGVVDDSQLPKDRFSAERLKGVDSTLKIQPAKLEDSAVYLCASSLGVRRRGQDYGYTFGSGTRLTVV.

The rearrangement uses TRBV7-9 and TRBJ2-5; the match to TRBD1 covers 9 bases. V was clipped by 4 bases and J by 5 bases; unmatched bases: 2. This CDR3 region has 13 residues. Germline-derived CDR1 and CDR2 are SEHNR and FQNEAQ (reference sequence). CDR3 nucleotide sequence: TGTGCCAGCAGCTGGACAGGGGAGGAGACCCAGTACTTC. Its translation: CASSWTGEETQYF.

V gene TRBV30 combines with J gene TRBJ1-5, with D perhaps matching TRBD1 (6 bases). Trimming stripped 2 bases from V and 4 bases from J, with 12 bases between. The CDR3 is 14 residues long. The V gene's germline CDR1 is GTSNPN and CDR2 SVGIG (reference sequence). The CDR3 reads CAWSRAQGNQPQHF. Written as DNA, the CDR3 is TGTGCCTGGAGTAGGGCGCAGGGGAATCAGCCCCAGCATTTT.

V and J are TRBV7-3 and TRBJ2-2, with TRBD1 identical over 7 bases. The CDR3 is 15 amino acids. From germline, CDR1 is SGHTA and CDR2 FQGTGA. Trimming removed 4 bases from V and 7 bases from J; junction bases left unmatched: 9. The CDR3 reads CASSSRGSGSGELFF. In DNA form, the CDR3 reads TGTGCCAGCAGCTCCAGGGGGAGCGGTAGCGGGGAGCTGTTTTTT.

Here the CDR3 DNA reads TGTGCCAGCAGCTTAGTTGCCGGGAGCGGAGAGACCCAGTACTTC. Its translation is CASSLVAGSGETQYF. The chain recombines TRBV7-7 with TRBJ2-5; D perhaps matches TRBD2 (6 bases). Trimming left V 1 base short and J 4 bases short, with 13 bases between. CDR1 is SSHAT, CDR2 FNYEAQ, per germline (reference sequence). The CDR3 spans 15 residues.